The 5 T cell receptor beta chains in this list originate from one sample, sequenced in a study of blood T cells in healthy people across ages (dated by TCRdb to 2015 to 2017). The library was prepared using 5' RACE. Sequencing was carried out with an Illumina HiSeq 2500. The second PCR ran for about 7 to 11 cycles and used a J-beta primer mix along with a sample-barcoded 5' primer. The public reads were reprocessed in TCRdb via fastp at Q25 and MiXCR, keeping in-frame beta chains. Rows are unified per CDR3 protein, each entry keeping the most common DNA and genes. The sample has around 970,000 distinct CDR3 sequences on record, about 53% of them singletons. Roughly 23% of the sample goes to the ten largest clones. The sequencing input was blood. These receptors all come from a woman between 55 and 75 years old in good health.

V usage is TRBV20-1 and J usage is TRBJ2-7; TRBD2 matches at 8 bases. Germline values: CDR1 DFQATT, CDR2 SNEGSKA (reference sequence). V lost 5 bases to trimming and J lost 0 bases; unmatched junction nucleotides: 3. The CDR3 extends over 13 amino acids. The CDR3 sequence: CSAYSGISYEQYF. The CDR3 nucleotides are TGCAGTGCTTATAGCGGGATCTCCTACGAGCAGTACTTC.

The chain joins TRBV20-1 to TRBJ2-3; D is unclear. The CDR3 runs to 13 residues. Germline assignment: CDR1 DFQATT and CDR2 SNEGSKA (reference sequence). V was pared by 4 bases and J by 2 bases, with 10 bases between. CDR3 nucleotides: TGCAGTGCTACGACCCGATCCACAGATACGCAGTATTTT. Amino acids: CSATTRSTDTQYF.

The chain joins TRBV5-1 to TRBJ2-7; 7 bases are a match to TRBD1. The assigned J gene may be wrong: the sequence end matches TRBJ2-5 better. Germline CDR1 is SGHRS and CDR2 is YFSETQ. The CDR3 runs to 15 residues. CDR3 amino acids: CASSLSVGQEETQYF. The CDR3, as DNA: TGCGCCAGCAGCTTGTCTGTCGGACAGGAAGAGACCCAGTACTTC.

With regard to this clonotype: A much more abundant neighbour one base away suggests this may be a read error. CDR3 region: CASKPGLEADTRYF. Here the CDR3 DNA reads TGTGCCAGCAAACCGGGACTAGAGGCAGATACGCGGTATTTT. The rearrangement uses TRBV6-4 and TRBJ2-3; 8 bases are a match to TRBD2. CDR3 length: 14 amino acids. Germline lookup yields CDR1 MRHNA and CDR2 SNTAGT.

The chain links TRBV29-1 to TRBJ1-4; D uncertain. Trimming left V 8 bases short and J 5 bases short, with 9 bases between. The CDR3 spans 11 residues. CDR1 SQVTM and CDR2 ANQGSEA come from the germline V gene. The CDR3 sequence is CSLRVNEKLFF. Written as DNA, the CDR3 is TGCAGCCTCCGAGTAAATGAAAAACTGTTTTTT.